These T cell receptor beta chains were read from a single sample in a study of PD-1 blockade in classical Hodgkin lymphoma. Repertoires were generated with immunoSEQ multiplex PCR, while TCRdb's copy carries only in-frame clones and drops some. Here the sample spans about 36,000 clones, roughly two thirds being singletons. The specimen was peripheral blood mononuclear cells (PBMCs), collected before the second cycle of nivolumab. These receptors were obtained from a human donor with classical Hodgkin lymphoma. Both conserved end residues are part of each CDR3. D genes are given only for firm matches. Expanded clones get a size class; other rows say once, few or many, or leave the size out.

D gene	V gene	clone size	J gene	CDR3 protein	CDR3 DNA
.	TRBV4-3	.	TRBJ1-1	CASSQSRWANTEAFF	TGCGCCAGCAGCCAATCTCGATGGGCGAACACTGAAGCTTTCTTT
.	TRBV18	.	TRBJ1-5	CASSPDRYQPQHF	TGTGCCAGCTCACCAGACAGGTATCAGCCCCAGCATTTT
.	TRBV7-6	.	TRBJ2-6	CASSVHSISQSRANVLTF	TGTGCCAGCAGCGTGCATTCAATCTCACAAAGTCGGGCCAACGTCCTGACTTTC
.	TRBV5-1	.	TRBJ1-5	CASSPTPGQTQPQHF	TGCGCCAGCAGCCCCACCCCGGGACAAACCCAGCCCCAGCATTTT
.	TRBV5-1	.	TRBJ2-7	CASSLGGHEQYF	TGCGCCAGCAGCTTGGGGGGCCACGAGCAGTACTTC
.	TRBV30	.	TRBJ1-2	CAWSVYKKGYTF	TGTGCCTGGAGTGTCTACAAAAAGGGCTACACCTTC
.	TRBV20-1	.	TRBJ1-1	CSASPGHRAFF	TGCAGTGCTAGCCCGGGTCACAGAGCTTTCTTT
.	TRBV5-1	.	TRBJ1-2	CASRARGNYGYTF	TGCGCCAGCAGGGCGAGGGGGAACTATGGCTACACCTTC
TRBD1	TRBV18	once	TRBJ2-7	CASSPGTGLVREQYF	TGTGCCAGCTCACCGGGGACAGGCCTGGTGCGCGAGCAGTACTTC
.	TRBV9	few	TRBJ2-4	CASSVSGNNIQYF	TGTGCCAGCAGCGTATCGGGGAACAACATTCAGTACTTC
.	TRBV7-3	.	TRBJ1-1	CASSPAGGENTEAFF	TGTGCCAGCAGCCCCGCGGGGGGGGAAAACACTGAAGCTTTCTTT
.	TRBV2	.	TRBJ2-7	CASSELTQACF	TGTGCCAGCAGTGAATTAACACAGGCCTGCTTC
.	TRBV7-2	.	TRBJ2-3	CASSPTADTQYF	TGTGCCAGCAGCCCCACGGCAGATACGCAGTATTTT
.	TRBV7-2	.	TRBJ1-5	CASSLDWRTDQPQHF	TGTGCCAGCAGCTTAGATTGGCGGACAGATCAGCCCCAGCATTTT
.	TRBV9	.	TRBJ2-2	CASSAPPGELFF	TGTGCCAGCAGTGCCCCTCCCGGGGAGCTGTTTTTT
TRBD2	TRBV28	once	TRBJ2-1	CASSPTSGWNNEQFF	TGTGCCAGCAGTCCAACTAGCGGGTGGAACAATGAGCAGTTCTTC
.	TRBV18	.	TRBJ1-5	CASSLSGPLSHQPQHF	TGTGCCAGCTCACTGTCGGGACCCCTCTCGCATCAGCCCCAGCATTTT
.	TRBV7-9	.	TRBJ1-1	CASSLDGANTEAFF	TGTGCCAGCAGCTTAGATGGGGCGAACACTGAAGCTTTCTTT
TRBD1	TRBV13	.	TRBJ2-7	CASSTRQGTYEQYF	TGTGCCAGCAGCACCCGACAGGGTACTTACGAGCAGTACTTC
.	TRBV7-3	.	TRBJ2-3	CASSSFSTDTQYF	TGTGCCAGCAGCTCATTTTCAACAGATACGCAGTATTTT
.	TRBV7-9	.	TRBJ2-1	CASRERAGGVRNEQFF	TGTGCCAGCAGAGAAAGAGCCGGAGGTGTTCGCAATGAGCAGTTCTTC
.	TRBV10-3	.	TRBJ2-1	CASSTYNEQFF	TGTGCCAGCAGTACTTACAATGAGCAGTTCTTC
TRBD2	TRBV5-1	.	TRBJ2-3	CASSSGGSDTQYF	TGCGCCAGCAGCTCGGGGGGTTCAGATACGCAGTATTTT
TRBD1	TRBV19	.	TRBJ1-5	CASSQRQGNSNQPQHF	TGTGCCAGTAGTCAGCGACAGGGTAATAGCAATCAGCCCCAGCATTTT
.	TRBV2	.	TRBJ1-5	CASTSSGLGNQPQHF	TGTGCCAGCACCAGCAGCGGGTTGGGCAATCAGCCCCAGCATTTT
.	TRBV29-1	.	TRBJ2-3	CSFDGNTDTQYF	TGCAGCTTCGACGGGAACACAGATACGCAGTATTTT
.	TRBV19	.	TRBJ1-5	CASRDRQVPNQPQHF	TGTGCCAGTAGAGATCGACAGGTCCCTAATCAGCCCCAGCATTTT
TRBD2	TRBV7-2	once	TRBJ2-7	CASSLAGSGGAYEQYF	TGTGCCAGCAGCTTAGCGGGTAGCGGGGGGGCCTACGAGCAGTACTTC
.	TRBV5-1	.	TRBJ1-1	CASSWGRNTEAFF	TGCGCCAGCAGCTGGGGTCGGAACACTGAAGCTTTCTTT
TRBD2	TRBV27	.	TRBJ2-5	CASSPRLAGNQETQYF	TGTGCCAGCAGTCCTCGACTAGCGGGAAACCAAGAGACCCAGTACTTC
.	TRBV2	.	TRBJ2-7	CASSGYRVEQYF	TGTGCCAGCAGTGGATACAGGGTCGAGCAGTACTTC
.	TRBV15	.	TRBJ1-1	CATSRDLDLNTEAFF	TGTGCCACCAGCAGAGATCTGGATTTGAACACTGAAGCTTTCTTT
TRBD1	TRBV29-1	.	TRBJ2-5	CSVVRPGDSIGETQYF	TGCAGCGTTGTTCGGCCTGGGGACAGTATCGGGGAGACCCAGTACTTC
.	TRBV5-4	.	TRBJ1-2	CASSLFLDGYTF	TGTGCCAGCAGCTTGTTTCTGGATGGCTACACCTTC
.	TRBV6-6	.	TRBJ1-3	CASSPRTAGNTIYF	TGTGCCAGCAGTCCGCGGACAGCCGGAAACACCATATATTTT
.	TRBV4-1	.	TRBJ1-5	CASSRLIGVSNQPQHF	TGCGCCAGCAGCCGACTAATCGGGGTTAGCAATCAGCCCCAGCATTTT
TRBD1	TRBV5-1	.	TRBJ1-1	CASSWGQQNTEAFF	TGCGCCAGCAGCTGGGGACAGCAGAACACTGAAGCTTTCTTT
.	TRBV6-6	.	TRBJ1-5	CASSYEEGNQPQHF	TGTGCCAGCAGTTACGAGGAGGGCAATCAGCCCCAGCATTTT
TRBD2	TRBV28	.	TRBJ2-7	CASRLAGAYEQYF	TGTGCCAGCAGGCTAGCGGGAGCCTACGAGCAGTACTTC
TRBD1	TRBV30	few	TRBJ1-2	CAWRPPTGLYYGYTF	TGTGCCTGGAGACCCCCGACAGGGCTATACTATGGCTACACCTTC
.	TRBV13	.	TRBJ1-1	CASTLSTSNAEAFF	TGTGCCAGCACGCTAAGCACCTCTAATGCTGAAGCTTTCTTT
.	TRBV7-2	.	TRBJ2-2	CASSLQRANTGELFF	TGTGCCAGCAGCTTGCAGCGGGCGAACACCGGGGAGCTGTTTTTT
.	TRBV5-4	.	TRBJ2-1	CASSTRTSFDEQFF	TGTGCCAGCAGCACTAGGACCTCATTCGATGAGCAGTTCTTC
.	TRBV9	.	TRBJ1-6	CASSVWDTSSPLHF	TGCGCCAGCAGCGTTTGGGACACCTCGTCACCCCTCCACTTT